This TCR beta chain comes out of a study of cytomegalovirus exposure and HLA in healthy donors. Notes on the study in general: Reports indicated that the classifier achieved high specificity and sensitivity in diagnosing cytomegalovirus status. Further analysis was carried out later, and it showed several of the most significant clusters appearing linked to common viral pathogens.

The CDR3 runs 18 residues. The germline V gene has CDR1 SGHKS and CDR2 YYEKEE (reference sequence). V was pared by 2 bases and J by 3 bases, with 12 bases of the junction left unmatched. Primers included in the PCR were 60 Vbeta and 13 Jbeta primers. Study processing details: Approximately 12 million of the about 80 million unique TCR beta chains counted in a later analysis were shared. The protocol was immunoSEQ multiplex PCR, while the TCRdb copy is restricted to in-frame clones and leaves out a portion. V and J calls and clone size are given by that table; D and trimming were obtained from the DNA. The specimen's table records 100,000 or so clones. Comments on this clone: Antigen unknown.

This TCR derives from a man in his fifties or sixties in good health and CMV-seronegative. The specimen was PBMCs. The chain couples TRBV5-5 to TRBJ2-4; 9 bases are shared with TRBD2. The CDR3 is CASSFREVSGGLKNIQYF. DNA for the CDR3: TGTGCCAGCAGCTTTCGGGAAGTGAGCGGGGGGCTCAAAAACATTCAGTACTTC. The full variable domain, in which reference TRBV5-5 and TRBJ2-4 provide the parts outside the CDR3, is DAGVTQSPTHLIKTRGQQVTLRCSPISGHKSVSWYQQVLGQGPQFIFQYYEKEERGRGNFPDRFSARQFPNYSSELNVNALLLGDSALYLCASSFREVSGGLKNIQYFGAGTRLSVL.